The clone carrying this T cell receptor beta chain has only one observation. The antigen is undetermined. This record belongs to a study of cytomegalovirus exposure and HLA in healthy donors. In the PCR, 60 Vbeta and 13 Jbeta primers were used. Sequencing was performed with immunoSEQ multiplex PCR; in TCRdb, only in-frame clones are kept and a portion is missing. The profile covers roughly 100,000 clones, with approximately 79% appearing a single time and about 3.6% taken by the ten largest. Regarding the study as a whole: Later genetic work tied a missense DCLRE1C variant to beta-chain V and J trimming. A later analysis found common viral pathogens apparently linked to several of the most significant clusters.

Sequencing was done on a sample of PBMCs. The receptor was derived from a man in his sixties in good health and CMV-seronegative.

This CDR3 is CASSLDRGYQIRQYF. The CDR3 DNA is TGTGCCAGCAGCTTGGACAGGGGGTACCAGATAAGGCAGTATTTT. The chain uses TRBV5-8 and TRBJ2-3, with 8 bases matching TRBD1. Trimming cost V 0 bases and J 11 bases; bases outside gene matches: 11. This CDR3 has 15 amino acids. CDR1 is SGHTS and CDR2 is YDEGEE in the germline V gene.